This T cell receptor beta chain appears in the sequencing data of a study of T cell responses to AZD1222 COVID-19 vaccine (TCRdb year 2021). For context, the study as a whole: TCR sequencing covered more than 230 trial participants: approximately 200 given two doses of AZD1222 and around 25 given two doses of MenACWY control vaccine. Trial participants were enrolled by age into subgroups of 18-55, 56-69 and 70-plus years, and around 140, 26 and 57 TCR-sequenced participants, respectively, were included in these subgroups.

General conclusions and limits of the study: Nearly half of unique spike-specific TCRs reportedly recognized epitopes outside regions mutated in the B.1.351 and B.1.1.7 variants. In the small 56-69-year group, the increase in depth fell short of significance, most likely because of low power. Most participants were white British and females outnumbered males, and the authors suggested that clonal diversity may have been underestimated. CD4 TCRs associated with the vaccine covered the entire spike protein, and the dominant responses were in regions 160-218 and 743-854. No day 14 peak-response samples were available, so repertoires were characterized only after the peak T cell response. Only five or six AZD1222 recipients were SARS-CoV-2 seropositive at baseline, limiting conclusions about previously exposed vaccinees. After two AZD1222 doses, both the breadth and the depth of spike-specific TCRs were significantly higher than at day 0 and than in MenACWY recipients.

Spanning cysteine to phenylalanine, the CDR3 consists of 14 amino acids. Only the CDR3 region is kept as DNA, spanning 42 bases read in frame from base 1. V is shortened by 9 bases, J by 10 bases, and the region joining them spans 24 bases. CDR1 and CDR2 are read off the germline V gene as SNHLY and FYNNEI. The label giving this sample's time point can be read as: about 28 days (+/-7) after the second vaccine dose. AZD1222 recipients with second doses at about 4 weeks or about 12 weeks were pooled, because spike-specific TCR depth and breadth did not differ between schedules. Vaccinee samples were obtained from the UK trials COV001 and COV002, which included a single-blind randomized controlled phase 2/3 trial of AZD1222 (ChAdOx1 nCoV-19) in healthy adults. For TCRbeta chain sequencing, PBMC samples were collected from trial participants at day 0 and at day 28 after the second dose. The CDR3 regions of human TCRbeta chains were analyzed by immunosequencing. In the authors' own workflow: TCRs in the repertoires were matched against a reference library of SARS-CoV-2-specific TCRs that had been generated with the MIRA antigen-specificity platform. Breadth was defined as the fraction of unique TCRs that were SARS-CoV-2-associated, and depth was defined as the fraction of total T cells that were SARS-CoV-2-associated. Each spike-specific TCR was assigned to its reactive spike region and to a CD4 or CD8 class using the MIRA data. Log10-transformed breadth and depth values were compared by one-way ANOVA with Sidak's multiple comparisons tests. In TCRdb, the immuneACCESS table is reduced to in-frame sequences with V and J assigned. These tables do not hold every clone; where another copy was compared, an unresolved V gene accounts for under half, and the others remain unexplained. The DNA was the basis for D and trimming; V, J and clone size are from that table. The sample yields about 170,000 clones; roughly 89% were counted once. The ten largest account for 0.85% to 1.2% of the sample.

This clone occurred a few times. Its binding antigen is unknown. It has no much larger one-base neighbor in the sample; base qualities were not kept. The TCR originated in an adult who received the AZD1222 COVID-19 vaccine. This specimen consisted of peripheral blood, obtained 28 days after the second AZD1222 dose. The V and J genes are TRBV2 and TRBJ1-1, and TRBD1 may be the D gene, going by 5 matching bases. CDR3 region: CARSIDGGVGVAFF. The nucleotides are TGTGCCAGGTCTATTGACGGAGGGGTGGGGGTAGCTTTCTTT.